Listed below are T cell receptor beta chains from one sample, sequenced in a study of identical twins. One entry per CDR3 protein results from TCRdb running MiXCR on the 5' RACE reads. The data hold roughly 720,000 distinct CDR3 sequences, with around a sixth observed a single time. This same sample was also taken into another study, of T cells expressing NK-cell markers.

Sequenced input: PBMCs. All receptors come from a woman between 18 and 29 years old in good health. CDR3s include the opening cysteine and the closing phenylalanine or tryptophan. The D gene is left open where the match is weak. The size entry is marked missing in some rows and otherwise reads once, few, many or a size class.

V,D,J,size,DNA,CDR3
TRBV6-2/TRBV6-3,NA,TRBJ2-7,NA,TGTGCCAGCAGTTACCCAGACAGGAACAGCTACGAGCAGTACTTC,CASSYPDRNSYEQYF
TRBV6-2/TRBV6-3,NA,TRBJ2-3,NA,TGTGCCAGCAGTTACATTTCGGGCCACATGGATACGCAGTATTTT,CASSYISGHMDTQYF
TRBV6-2/TRBV6-3,NA,TRBJ2-7,few,TGTGCCAGCAATTACGGTTACGAGCAGTACTTC,CASNYGYEQYF
TRBV7-9,TRBD2,TRBJ2-1,many,TGTGCCAGCATCGACCGATCGGGAGGGGCTTACAATGAGCAGTTCTTC,CASIDRSGGAYNEQFF
TRBV12-3/TRBV12-4,NA,TRBJ2-1,NA,TGTGCCAGCATCAACAGGGCCCTGGGGAGGGGTGAGCAGTTCTTC,CASINRALGRGEQFF
TRBV12-3/TRBV12-4,NA,TRBJ2-7,few,TGTGCCAGCAGGTCCGACACCTACGAGCAGTACTTC,CASRSDTYEQYF
TRBV7-9,NA,TRBJ2-7,NA,TGTGCCAGCAGCTTAGGGGCGGCTAGCTCCTACGAGCAGTACTTC,CASSLGAASSYEQYF
TRBV12-3/TRBV12-4,NA,TRBJ1-1,NA,TGTGCCAGCAGTTTTCGGGGGGTAGGGACTTTCTTT,CASSFRGVGTFF
TRBV7-8,TRBD2,TRBJ2-7,NA,TGTGCCAGCAGCTTAAGCGGTCTAGCGGCTTCCTACGAGCAGTACTTC,CASSLSGLAASYEQYF
TRBV6-2/TRBV6-3,TRBD2,TRBJ2-1,few,TGTGCCAGCAGACGAACCCCGACTAGCGGGAGGGGTGAGCAGTTCTTC,CASRRTPTSGRGEQFF
TRBV20-1,NA,TRBJ2-1,few,TGCAGTGCTAGAGATCGGGGGAGAAGCTCCTACAATGAGCAGTTCTTC,CSARDRGRSSYNEQFF
TRBV20-1,NA,TRBJ1-1,NA,TGCAGTGCACTGACAGGAGTAACCACTGAAGCTTTCTTT,CSALTGVTTEAFF
TRBV5-1,NA,TRBJ2-7,NA,TGCGCCAGCAGCTTAGAGACAGGGAGGAAAAGGGAGCAGTACTTC,CASSLETGRKREQYF
TRBV12-3/TRBV12-4,NA,TRBJ1-5,few,TGTGCCAGCAGTTCCGACCAAGATCAGCCCCAGCATTTT,CASSSDQDQPQHF